This entry is about one T cell receptor (beta chain). Sequencing used immunoSEQ multiplex PCR; TCRdb keeps in-frame clones, though not all of them. The sample lists 20,000 to 25,000 clones, approximately 90% seen once, with approximately 0.68% in the top ten. This entry belongs to a study of T cell changes during pregnancy in multiple sclerosis. Trimming took 2 bases from V and 10 from J; bases not matched to a gene: 15. Per the germline V gene, CDR1 is SEHNR and CDR2 is FQNEAQ (reference sequence). The CDR3 totals 16 residues. The chain recombines TRBV7-9 with TRBJ2-7, with TRBD2 identical over 9 bases. This TCR derives from a female donor in good health, enrolled as a control in a pregnancy study. The sample consisted of CD4+ T cells from peripheral blood mononuclear cells, taken after pregnancy. This CDR3 is CASSLLSTSGLVAQYF. CDR3 DNA sequence: TGTGCCAGCAGCTTACTCTCAACTAGCGGGTTAGTGGCCCAGTACTTC. Full variable domain (remainder filled in from reference TRBV7-9 and TRBJ2-7): DTGVSQNPRHKITKRGQNVTFRCDPISEHNRLYWYRQTLGQGPEFLTYFQNEAQLEKSRLLSDRFSAERPKGSFSTLEIQRTEQGDSAMYLCASSLLSTSGLVAQYFGPGTRLTVT.